The 2 T cell receptor beta chains below come from one sample, sequenced in a study of blood T cell repertoires in COVID-19. The method was immunoSEQ multiplex PCR; TCRdb's version includes in-frame clones alone and lacks a portion of them. The sample yields some 210,000 clones, roughly 89% seen once. The specimen sequenced was peripheral blood. Every receptor here comes from a man aged 55 to 70 who had recovered from COVID-19.

The chain combines TRBV27 with TRBJ1-6, with unresolved D. Looked up from germline, CDR1 is MNHEY and CDR2 is SMNVEV (reference sequence). V lost 11 bases and J lost 9, with 17 bases in between. The CDR3 loop spans 13 amino acids. CDR3 nucleotides: TGTGCCTCCAGAGGTCTTCTGCGTTCACCCCTCCACTTT. Amino acids: CASRGLLRSPLHF.

The chain joins TRBV5-1 to TRBJ2-1; 7 positions agree with TRBD2. Trimming cost V 1 base and J 0 bases; bases outside gene matches: 4. Per germline, CDR1 SGHRS and CDR2 YFSETQ. The CDR3 runs to 16 residues. This chain's CDR3 is CASSLLADSSYNEQFF. CDR3 nucleotide sequence: TGCGCCAGCAGCTTGCTAGCGGATAGCTCCTACAATGAGCAGTTCTTC. Full variable domain (missing parts from reference TRBV5-1 and TRBJ2-1): KAGVTQTPRYLIKTRGQQVTLSCSPISGHRSVSWYQQTPGQGLQFLFEYFSETQRNKGNFPGRFSGRQFSNSRSEMNVSTLELGDSALYLCASSLLADSSYNEQFFGPGTRLTVL.